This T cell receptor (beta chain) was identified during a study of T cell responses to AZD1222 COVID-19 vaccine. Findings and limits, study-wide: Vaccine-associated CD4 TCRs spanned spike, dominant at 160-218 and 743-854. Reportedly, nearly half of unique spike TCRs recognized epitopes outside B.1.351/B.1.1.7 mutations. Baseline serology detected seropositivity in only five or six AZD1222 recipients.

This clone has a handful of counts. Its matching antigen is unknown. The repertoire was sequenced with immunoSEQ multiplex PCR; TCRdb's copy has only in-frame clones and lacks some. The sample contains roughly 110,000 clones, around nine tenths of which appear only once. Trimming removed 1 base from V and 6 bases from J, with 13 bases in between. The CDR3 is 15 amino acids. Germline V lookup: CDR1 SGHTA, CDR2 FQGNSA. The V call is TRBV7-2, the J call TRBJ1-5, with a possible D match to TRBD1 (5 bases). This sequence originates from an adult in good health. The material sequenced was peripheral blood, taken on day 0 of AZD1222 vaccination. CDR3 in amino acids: CASSLGGARGQPQHF. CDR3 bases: TGTGCCAGCAGCTTAGGAGGGGCTCGGGGTCAGCCCCAGCATTTT.